This T cell receptor beta chain was identified in a study of shared clonotypes between healthy human individuals. Study-wide points: Investigators collected only blood, and repertoires in tissues likely differ. What naive subsets generally showed was a larger estimated richness than memory subsets showed.

TCRdb's copy holds only in-frame clones and misses some; the assay was immunoSEQ multiplex PCR. The sample consists of about 2 million clones, around 95% of them appearing once. Every one of the donors was a Caucasian adult that lived in Nashville, Tennessee. Germline V gene lookup returns CDR1 WNHNN and CDR2 SYGVQD (reference sequence). The CDR3 runs 14 residues. J gave up 2 bases and V 3 bases, and 2 bases lay outside the gene matches. A word on this clone: Antigen unknown.

The sequenced sample consisted of naive CD4+ T cells sorted from blood. Subset noted: CD45RA+ positively selected. This TCR derives from a man between 18 and 35 years old in good health. This chain links TRBV10-1 with TRBJ2-5; 8 bases are shared with TRBD2. This CDR3 reads CASSDSSGQETQYF. The CDR3 DNA follows: TGCGCCAGCAGTGACTCTAGCGGGCAAGAGACCCAGTACTTC.